This TCR beta chain was identified during a study of blood T cell repertoires in COVID-19 (dated by TCRdb to 2018 to 2020). Study-wide context: The collaborator samples originated in the United States, Italy and Spain and spanned the acute and convalescent phases of COVID-19. Subjects who had been exposed to COVID-19, were actively infected with it, or had recovered from it provided the deeply sampled blood TCRbeta repertoires that made up the dataset. The sample metadata nearly always contained a de-identified subject ID, COVID-19 status, age in years and sex. The samples were drawn from two sources: the first 160 participants of the ongoing ImmuneRACE study, and about 1,300 subjects contributed by 6 global collaborators. The material from the prospective study consisted of cDNA or gDNA derived from T cells, B-cell-depleted T cells, or PBMCs. Where HLA class I and class II types were available, the types were taken from metadata supplied by the sample provider, not from assay-based typing. The repertoires were made available in a free public database intended to serve as a resource for research on the immune response to SARS-CoV-2. Beyond this particular receptor, the publication reports: The quantity of clinical and demographic metadata differed by source and by participant and was supplied without curation.

Participants in the prospective study were enrolled through a virtual design, were aged about 18 to 100 years, and lived in roughly 25 United States geographic areas. In the prospective study, participants were assigned to cohorts based on the clinical history participants reported in a screening survey and a study questionnaire. Recovered participants in ImmuneRACE Cohort 3 were defined as having two consecutive negative NP/OP PCR tests, clearance from a healthcare professional, or resolution of symptoms. In the prospective study, mobile phlebotomists collected whole blood, serum and a nasopharyngeal or oropharyngeal swab from each participant. Prospective study participants could optionally give additional blood draws and questionnaires over a 2-month period. Before DNA extraction, prospective study blood samples were shipped either frozen or at room temperature. Concerning this clone: The target of this receptor is not known. No much larger clonotype is one base removed from it; base qualities were not supplied.

TCRbeta CDR3 regions were amplified from genomic DNA by means of the immunoSEQ Assay, a bias-controlled multiplex PCR. Per the authors' processing: The number of nucleated cells in each sample was estimated by amplification of reference gene primers within the assay. To quantify the absolute abundance of each unique TCRbeta CDR3 rearrangement, sequence reads were collapsed and filtered. For each sample, productive Simpson clonality was calculated as the square root of Simpson's diversity index across productive rearrangements. TCRdb limited this immuneACCESS table to in-frame rearrangements with V and J called. A share of clones is missing; checked studies link under half to unresolved V genes, and the rest is unexplained. V and J calls and clone size follow that table, whereas D and trimming were derived from the DNA. The sample data list approximately 310,000 clones, and approximately 83% of these were observed just once. The ten largest clonotypes hold over 2% of the sample.

Sequencing used PBMCs or T cells enriched from blood (not recorded which). The origin of this receptor is a man under 40 who had recovered from COVID-19.

The sequenced DNA: TGCGCCAGCAGTGAGAGGTTACCAGAACTATGTGGAAACACCATATATTTT. It encodes CASSERLPELCGNTIYF. The sequence joins TRBV10-1 to TRBJ1-3, with an unclear D gene assignment. At the junction V is shortened by 2 bases and J by 3 bases, with 17 bases in between. The CDR3 numbers 17 residues from cysteine through phenylalanine. Only the CDR3 portion is preserved as DNA: 51 bases, with reading frame beginning at the first base. CDR1 and CDR2 were assigned from the germline V gene (reference sequence) as WNHNN and SYGVQD.